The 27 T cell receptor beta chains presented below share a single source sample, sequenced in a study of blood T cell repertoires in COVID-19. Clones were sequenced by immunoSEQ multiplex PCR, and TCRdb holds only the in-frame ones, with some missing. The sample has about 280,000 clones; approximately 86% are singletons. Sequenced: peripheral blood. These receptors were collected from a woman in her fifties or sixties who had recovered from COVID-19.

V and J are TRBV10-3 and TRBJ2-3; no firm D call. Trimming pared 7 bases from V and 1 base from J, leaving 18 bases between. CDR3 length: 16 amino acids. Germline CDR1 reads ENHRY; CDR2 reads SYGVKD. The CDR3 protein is CAIKSVISAGTDTQYF. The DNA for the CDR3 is TGTGCCATCAAAAGCGTCATCAGTGCGGGCACAGATACGCAGTATTTT.

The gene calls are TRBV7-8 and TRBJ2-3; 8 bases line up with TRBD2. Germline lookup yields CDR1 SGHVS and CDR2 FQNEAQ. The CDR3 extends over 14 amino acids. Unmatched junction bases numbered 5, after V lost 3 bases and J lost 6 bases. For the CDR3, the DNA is TGTGCCAGCAGCTTCGGGGGGGCCTCCGATACGCAGTATTTT. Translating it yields CASSFGGASDTQYF.

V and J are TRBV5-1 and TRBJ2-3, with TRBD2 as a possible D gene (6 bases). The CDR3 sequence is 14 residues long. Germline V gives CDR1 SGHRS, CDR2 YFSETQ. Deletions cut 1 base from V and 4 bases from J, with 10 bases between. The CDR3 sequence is CASSLIPGADTQYF. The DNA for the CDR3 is TGCGCCAGCAGCTTGATTCCGGGGGCAGATACGCAGTATTTT.

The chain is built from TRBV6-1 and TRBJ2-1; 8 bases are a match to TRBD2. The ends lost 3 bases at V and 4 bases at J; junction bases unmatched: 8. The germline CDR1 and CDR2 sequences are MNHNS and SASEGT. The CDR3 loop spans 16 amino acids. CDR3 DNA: TGTGCCAGCAGTGATCTAGCTAGCGGGTTATACAATGAGCAGTTCTTC. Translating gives CASSDLASGLYNEQFF.

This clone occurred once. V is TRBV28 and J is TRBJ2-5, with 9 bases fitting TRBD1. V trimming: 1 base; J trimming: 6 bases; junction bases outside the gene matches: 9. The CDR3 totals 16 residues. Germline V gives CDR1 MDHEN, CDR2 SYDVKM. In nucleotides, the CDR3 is TGTGCCAGCAGTTTATCTGGGACAGGGAACGCGAAGACCCAGTACTTC. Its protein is CASSLSGTGNAKTQYF.

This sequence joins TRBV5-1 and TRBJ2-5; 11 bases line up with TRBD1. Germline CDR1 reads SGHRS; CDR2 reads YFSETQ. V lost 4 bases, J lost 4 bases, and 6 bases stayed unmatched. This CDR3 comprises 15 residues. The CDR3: CASSLGQGARETQYF. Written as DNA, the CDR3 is TGCGCCAGCAGCCTAGGACAGGGGGCGAGAGAGACCCAGTACTTC.

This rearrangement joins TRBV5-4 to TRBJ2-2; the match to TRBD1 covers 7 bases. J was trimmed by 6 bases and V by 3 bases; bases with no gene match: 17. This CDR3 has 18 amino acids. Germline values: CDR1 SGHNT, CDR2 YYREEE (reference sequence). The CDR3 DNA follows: TGTGCCAGCAGCTCCTCTTTCGGGAAAGGGGGCGCTCCCGGGGAGCTGTTTTTT. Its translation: CASSSSFGKGGAPGELFF.

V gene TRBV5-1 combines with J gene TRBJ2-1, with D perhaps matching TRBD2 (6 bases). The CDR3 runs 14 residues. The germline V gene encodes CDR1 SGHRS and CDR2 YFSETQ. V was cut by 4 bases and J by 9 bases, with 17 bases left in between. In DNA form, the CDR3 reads TGCGCCAGCAGCCCGCAGACTAGTTTGGTTGAGCAGTTCTTC. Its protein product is CASSPQTSLVEQFF. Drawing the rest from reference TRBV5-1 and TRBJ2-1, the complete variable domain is KAGVTQTPRYLIKTRGQQVTLSCSPISGHRSVSWYQQTPGQGLQFLFEYFSETQRNKGNFPGRFSGRQFSNSRSEMNVSTLELGDSALYLCASSPQTSLVEQFFGPGTRLTVL.

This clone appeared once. The CDR3 DNA reads as TGTGCCAGCTCACCACCGGACAGGTGGGGGACTGAAGCTTTCTTT. Protein: CASSPPDRWGTEAFF. V gene TRBV18 combines with J gene TRBJ1-1; TRBD1 matches at 7 bases. V trimming: 0 bases; J trimming: 5 bases; junction bases outside the gene matches: 6. This CDR3 is built from 15 residues. Germline V gives CDR1 KGHSH, CDR2 LQKENI.

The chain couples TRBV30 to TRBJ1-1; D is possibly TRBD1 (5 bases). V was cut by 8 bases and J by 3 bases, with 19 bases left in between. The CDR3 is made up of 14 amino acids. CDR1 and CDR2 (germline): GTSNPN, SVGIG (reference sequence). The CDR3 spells CAGGTPGRYTEAFF. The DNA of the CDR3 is TGTGCCGGAGGGACGCCGGGACGCTACACTGAAGCTTTCTTT.

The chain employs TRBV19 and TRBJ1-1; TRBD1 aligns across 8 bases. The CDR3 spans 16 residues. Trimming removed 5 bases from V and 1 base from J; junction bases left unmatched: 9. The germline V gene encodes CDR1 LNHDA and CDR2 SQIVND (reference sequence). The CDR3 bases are TGTGCCAGTAGTTCCGGCACAGGGGGAGAGAACACTGAAGCTTTCTTT. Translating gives CASSSGTGGENTEAFF.

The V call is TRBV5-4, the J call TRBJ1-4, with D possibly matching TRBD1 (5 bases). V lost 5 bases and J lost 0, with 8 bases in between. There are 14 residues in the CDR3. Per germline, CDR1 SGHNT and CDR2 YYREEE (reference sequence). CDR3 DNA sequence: TGTGCCAGCAGAACGACAGCAACTAATGAAAAACTGTTTTTT. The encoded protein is CASRTTATNEKLFF.

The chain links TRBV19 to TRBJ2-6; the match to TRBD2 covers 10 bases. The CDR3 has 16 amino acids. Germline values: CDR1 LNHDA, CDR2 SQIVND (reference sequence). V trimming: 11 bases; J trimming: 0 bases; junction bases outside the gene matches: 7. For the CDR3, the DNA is TGTGCCTCCGCAGCGGGGGGGCGCTCTGGGGCCAACGTCCTGACTTTC. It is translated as CASAAGGRSGANVLTF.

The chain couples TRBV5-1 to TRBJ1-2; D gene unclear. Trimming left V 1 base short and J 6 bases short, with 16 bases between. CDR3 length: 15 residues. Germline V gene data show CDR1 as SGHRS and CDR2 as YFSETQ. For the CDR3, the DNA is TGCGCCAGCAGCTTGTTCGGCGGAGGGTACGATGGCTACACCTTC. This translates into CASSLFGGGYDGYTF.

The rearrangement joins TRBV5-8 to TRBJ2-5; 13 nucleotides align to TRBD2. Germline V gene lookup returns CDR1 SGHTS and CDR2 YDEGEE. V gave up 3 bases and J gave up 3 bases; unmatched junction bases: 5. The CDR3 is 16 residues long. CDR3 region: CASSSGLAGAKETQYF. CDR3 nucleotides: TGTGCCAGCAGCTCCGGACTAGCGGGGGCCAAAGAGACCCAGTACTTC.

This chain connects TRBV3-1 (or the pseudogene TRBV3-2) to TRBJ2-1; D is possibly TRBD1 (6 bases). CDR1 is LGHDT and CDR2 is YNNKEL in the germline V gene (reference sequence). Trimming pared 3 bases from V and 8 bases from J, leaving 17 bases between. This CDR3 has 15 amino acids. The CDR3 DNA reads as TGTGCCAGCAGCCAGGGGGCGGATCGGACCCATGAGCAGTTCTTC. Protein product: CASSQGADRTHEQFF.

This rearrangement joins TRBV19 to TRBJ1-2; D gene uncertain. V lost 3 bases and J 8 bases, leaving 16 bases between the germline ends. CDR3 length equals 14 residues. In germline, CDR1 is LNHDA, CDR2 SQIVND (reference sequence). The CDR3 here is CASSMFLARGGYTF. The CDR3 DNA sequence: TGTGCCAGTAGTATGTTTCTCGCACGAGGGGGCTACACCTTC.

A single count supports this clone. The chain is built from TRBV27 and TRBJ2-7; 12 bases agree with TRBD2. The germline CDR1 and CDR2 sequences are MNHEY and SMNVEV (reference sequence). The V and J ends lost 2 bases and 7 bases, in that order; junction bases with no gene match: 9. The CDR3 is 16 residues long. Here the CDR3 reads CASSLRLAGGRREQYF. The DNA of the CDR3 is TGTGCCAGCAGTTTACGGCTAGCGGGAGGGAGGAGGGAGCAGTACTTC.

The CDR3 DNA reads TGCGCCAGCAGCTTGTGGGGCCCGACAGATAACACTGAAGCTTTCTTT. Residues: CASSLWGPTDNTEAFF. This rearrangement joins TRBV5-1 to TRBJ1-1; weak D call: TRBD1 (5 bases). The germline V and J ends were trimmed by 1 base and 2 bases, with 15 bases remaining between them. CDR3 length: 16 amino acids. Germline CDR1 SGHRS, CDR2 YFSETQ.

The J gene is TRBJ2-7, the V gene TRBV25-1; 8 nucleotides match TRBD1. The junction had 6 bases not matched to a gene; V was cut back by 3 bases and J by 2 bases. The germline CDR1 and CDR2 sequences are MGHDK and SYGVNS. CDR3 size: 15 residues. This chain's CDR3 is CASSEPGTGAYEQYF. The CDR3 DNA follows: TGTGCCAGCAGTGAGCCCGGGACAGGCGCCTACGAGCAGTACTTC.

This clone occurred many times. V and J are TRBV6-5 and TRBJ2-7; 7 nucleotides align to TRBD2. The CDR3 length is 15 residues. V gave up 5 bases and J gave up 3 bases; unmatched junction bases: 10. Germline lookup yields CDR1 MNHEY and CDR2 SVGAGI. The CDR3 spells CASSPWASGGYEQYF. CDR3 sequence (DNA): TGTGCCAGCAGTCCCTGGGCTAGCGGAGGCTACGAGCAGTACTTC.

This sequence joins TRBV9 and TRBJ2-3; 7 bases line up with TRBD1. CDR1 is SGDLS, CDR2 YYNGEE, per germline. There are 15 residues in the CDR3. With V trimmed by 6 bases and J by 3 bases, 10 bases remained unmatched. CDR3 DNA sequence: TGTGCCAGCAACAAGAGGGGACAGCAAACAGATACGCAGTATTTT. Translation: CASNKRGQQTDTQYF.

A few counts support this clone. This CDR3 is CASSNNYGYTF. The CDR3 nucleotides are TGTGCCAGTTCAAATAACTATGGCTACACCTTC. This sequence joins TRBV25-1 and TRBJ1-2; D gene unclear. The germline V gene has CDR1 MGHDK and CDR2 SYGVNS. The CDR3 runs 11 residues. Trimming took off 9 bases at V and 1 base at J, with 6 bases between the two ends.

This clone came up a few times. The chain's CDR3 is CASSFEAGEQYF. In nucleotides, the CDR3 is TGCGCCAGCAGCTTTGAAGCGGGGGAGCAGTACTTC. The chain couples TRBV5-1 to TRBJ2-7, with 7 bases matching TRBD2. J was trimmed by 7 bases and V by 2 bases; bases with no gene match: 3. The CDR3 runs 12 residues. CDR1 is SGHRS and CDR2 is YFSETQ in the germline V gene.

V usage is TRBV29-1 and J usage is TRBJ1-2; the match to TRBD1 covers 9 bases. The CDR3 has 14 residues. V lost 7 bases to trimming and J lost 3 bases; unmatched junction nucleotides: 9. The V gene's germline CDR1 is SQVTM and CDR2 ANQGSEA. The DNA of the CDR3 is TGCAGCGCCGCAGGACAGGGGATTTACTATGGCTACACCTTC. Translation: CSAAGQGIYYGYTF.

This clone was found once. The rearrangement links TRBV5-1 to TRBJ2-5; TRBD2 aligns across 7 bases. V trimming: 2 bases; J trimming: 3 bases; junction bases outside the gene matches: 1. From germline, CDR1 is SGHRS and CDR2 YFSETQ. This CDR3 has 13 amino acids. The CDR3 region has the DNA TGCGCCAGCAGCTTTGGGACTAAAGAGACCCAGTACTTC. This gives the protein CASSFGTKETQYF.

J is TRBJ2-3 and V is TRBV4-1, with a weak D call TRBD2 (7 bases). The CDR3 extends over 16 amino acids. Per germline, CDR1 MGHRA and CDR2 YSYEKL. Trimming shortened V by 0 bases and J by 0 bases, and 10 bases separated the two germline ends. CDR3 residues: CASSQDRGASTDTQYF. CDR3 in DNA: TGCGCCAGCAGCCAAGATCGGGGGGCGAGCACAGATACGCAGTATTTT.